This T cell receptor beta chain is from a study of response to subunit inactivated influenza vaccine. General observations from the study: Researchers suggested that each seasonal influenza vaccination recruits few new T cells.

Trimming shortened V by 1 base and J by 10 bases, and 15 bases separated the two germline ends. The CDR3 contains 15 residues. CDR1 SGHRS and CDR2 YFSETQ come from the germline V gene. This clonotype has more than one count but fewer than ten. Its antigen is currently unknown. Via MiXCR, TCRdb re-called the RT-PCR reads, giving one row per CDR3 protein. Of about 800,000 distinct CDR3 sequences listed, less than 25% were seen once; the top ten hold roughly 10%. The clonotype originates from a man aged 45-65 years who received an inactivated influenza vaccine. V and J are TRBV5-1 and TRBJ1-6; no firm D call. The sequenced sample was PBMCs from blood, obtained 4 to 6 days after vaccination. The CDR3 DNA sequence: TGCGCCAGCAGCTTGTCGGCTGGGAGGGAGTCACCCCTCCACTTT. Protein: CASSLSAGRESPLHF.